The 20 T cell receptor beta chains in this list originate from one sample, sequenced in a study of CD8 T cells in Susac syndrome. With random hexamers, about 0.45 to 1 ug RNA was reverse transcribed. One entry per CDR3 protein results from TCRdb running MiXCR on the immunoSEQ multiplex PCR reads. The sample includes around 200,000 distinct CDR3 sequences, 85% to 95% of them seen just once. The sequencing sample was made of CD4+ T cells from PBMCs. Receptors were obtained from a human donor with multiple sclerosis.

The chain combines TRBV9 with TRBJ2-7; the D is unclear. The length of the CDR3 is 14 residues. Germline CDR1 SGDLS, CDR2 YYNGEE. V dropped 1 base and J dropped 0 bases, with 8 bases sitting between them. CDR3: CASSVSIDSYEQYF. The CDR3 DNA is TGTGCCAGCAGCGTATCGATAGACTCCTACGAGCAGTACTTC.

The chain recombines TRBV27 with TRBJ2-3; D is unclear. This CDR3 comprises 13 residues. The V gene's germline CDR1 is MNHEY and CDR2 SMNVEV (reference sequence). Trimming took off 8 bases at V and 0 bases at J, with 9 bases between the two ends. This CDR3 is CASRRISTDTQYF. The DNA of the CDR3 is TGTGCCAGCCGGCGGATAAGCACAGATACGCAGTATTTT.

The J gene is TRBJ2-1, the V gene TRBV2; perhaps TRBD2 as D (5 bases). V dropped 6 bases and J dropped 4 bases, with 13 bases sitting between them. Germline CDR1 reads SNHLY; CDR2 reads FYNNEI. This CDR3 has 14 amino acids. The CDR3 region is CASRKVGDYNEQFF. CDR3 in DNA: TGTGCCAGCAGAAAAGTCGGGGATTACAATGAGCAGTTCTTC.

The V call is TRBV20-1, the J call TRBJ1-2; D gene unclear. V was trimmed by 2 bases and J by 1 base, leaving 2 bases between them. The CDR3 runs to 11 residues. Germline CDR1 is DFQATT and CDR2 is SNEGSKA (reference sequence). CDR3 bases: TGCAGTGCTAGACGTAACTATGGCTACACCTTC. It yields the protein CSARRNYGYTF.

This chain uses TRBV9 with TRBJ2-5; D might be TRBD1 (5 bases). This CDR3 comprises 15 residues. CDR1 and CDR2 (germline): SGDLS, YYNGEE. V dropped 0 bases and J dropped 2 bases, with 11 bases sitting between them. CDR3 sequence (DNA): TGTGCCAGCAGCGTAGCTATGGACATACAAGAGACCCAGTACTTC. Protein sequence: CASSVAMDIQETQYF.

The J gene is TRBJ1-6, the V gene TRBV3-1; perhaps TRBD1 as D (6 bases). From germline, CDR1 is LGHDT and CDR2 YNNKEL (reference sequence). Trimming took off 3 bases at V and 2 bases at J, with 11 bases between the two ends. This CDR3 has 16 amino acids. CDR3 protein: CASSHRGGTYNSPLHF. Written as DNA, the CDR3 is TGTGCCAGCAGCCATAGAGGGGGTACCTATAATTCACCCCTCCACTTT.

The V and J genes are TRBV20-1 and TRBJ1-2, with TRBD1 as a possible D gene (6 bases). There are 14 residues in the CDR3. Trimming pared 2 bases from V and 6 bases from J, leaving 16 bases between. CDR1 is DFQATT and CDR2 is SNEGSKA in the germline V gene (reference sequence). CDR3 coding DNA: TGCAGTGCTAGAAAGCAATCAGGGGTAGATGGCTACACCTTC. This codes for CSARKQSGVDGYTF.

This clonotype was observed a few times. As DNA, the CDR3 is TGCAGCGTTGTCGGACAGAACTATGGCTACACCTTC. Protein sequence: CSVVGQNYGYTF. J is TRBJ1-2 and V is TRBV29-1; perhaps TRBD1 as D (6 bases). The V gene lost 4 bases and the J gene lost 2 bases, with 8 bases spanning the gap. Germline CDR1 is SQVTM and CDR2 is ANQGSEA. The CDR3 runs 12 residues.

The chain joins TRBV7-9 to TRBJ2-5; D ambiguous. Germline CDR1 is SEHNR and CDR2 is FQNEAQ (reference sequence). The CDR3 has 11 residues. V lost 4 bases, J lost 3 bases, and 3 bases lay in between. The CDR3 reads CASSSEETQYF. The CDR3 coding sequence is TGTGCCAGCAGCTCCGAAGAGACCCAGTACTTC.

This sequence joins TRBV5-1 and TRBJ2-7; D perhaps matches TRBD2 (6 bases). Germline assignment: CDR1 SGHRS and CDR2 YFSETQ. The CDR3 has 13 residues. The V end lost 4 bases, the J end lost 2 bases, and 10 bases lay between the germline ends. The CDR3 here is CASSIGGAYEQYF. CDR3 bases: TGCGCCAGCAGCATCGGGGGTGCCTACGAGCAGTACTTC.

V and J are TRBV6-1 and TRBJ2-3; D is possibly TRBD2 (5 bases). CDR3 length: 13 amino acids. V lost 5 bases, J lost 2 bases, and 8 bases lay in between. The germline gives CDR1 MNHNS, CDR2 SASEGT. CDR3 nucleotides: TGTGCCAGCAGTAGAGACTACACAGATACGCAGTATTTT. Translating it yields CASSRDYTDTQYF.

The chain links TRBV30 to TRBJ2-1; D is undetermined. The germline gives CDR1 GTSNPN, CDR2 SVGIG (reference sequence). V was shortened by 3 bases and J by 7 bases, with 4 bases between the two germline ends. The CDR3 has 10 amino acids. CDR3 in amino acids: CAWSRNEQFF. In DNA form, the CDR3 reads TGTGCCTGGAGCAGGAATGAGCAGTTCTTC.

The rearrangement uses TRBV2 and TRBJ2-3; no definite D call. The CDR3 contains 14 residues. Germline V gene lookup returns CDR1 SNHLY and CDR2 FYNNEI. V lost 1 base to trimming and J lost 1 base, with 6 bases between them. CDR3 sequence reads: CASSEVSRTDTQYF. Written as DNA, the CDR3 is TGTGCCAGCAGTGAAGTCTCCCGCACAGATACGCAGTATTTT.

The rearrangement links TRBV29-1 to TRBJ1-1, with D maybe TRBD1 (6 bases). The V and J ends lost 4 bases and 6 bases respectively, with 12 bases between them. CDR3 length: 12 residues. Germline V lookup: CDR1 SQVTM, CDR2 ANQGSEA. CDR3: CSVARGGAEAFF. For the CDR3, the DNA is TGCAGCGTTGCGAGAGGGGGGGCTGAAGCTTTCTTT.

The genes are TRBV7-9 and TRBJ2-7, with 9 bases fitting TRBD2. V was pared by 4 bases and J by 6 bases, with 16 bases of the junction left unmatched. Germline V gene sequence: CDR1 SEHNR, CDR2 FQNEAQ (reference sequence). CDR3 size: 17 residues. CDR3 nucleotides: TGTGCCAGCAGCTCCCCCTCTCCCGTGCGGGGGGGCTTCGAGCAGTACGTC. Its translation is CASSSPSPVRGGFEQYV.

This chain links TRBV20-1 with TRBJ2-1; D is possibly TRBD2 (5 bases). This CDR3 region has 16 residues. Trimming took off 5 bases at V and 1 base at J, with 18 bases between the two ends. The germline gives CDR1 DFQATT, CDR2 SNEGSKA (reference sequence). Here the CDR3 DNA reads TGCAGTGCTGGTCGTCACGGGGTAGGTTCCTACAATGAGCAGTTCTTC. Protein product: CSAGRHGVGSYNEQFF.

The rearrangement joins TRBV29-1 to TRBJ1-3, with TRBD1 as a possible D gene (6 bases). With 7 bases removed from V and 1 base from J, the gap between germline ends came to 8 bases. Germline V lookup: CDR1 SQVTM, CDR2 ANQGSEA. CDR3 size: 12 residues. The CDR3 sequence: CSAGASGNTIYF. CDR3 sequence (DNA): TGCAGCGCGGGGGCGTCTGGAAACACCATATATTTT.

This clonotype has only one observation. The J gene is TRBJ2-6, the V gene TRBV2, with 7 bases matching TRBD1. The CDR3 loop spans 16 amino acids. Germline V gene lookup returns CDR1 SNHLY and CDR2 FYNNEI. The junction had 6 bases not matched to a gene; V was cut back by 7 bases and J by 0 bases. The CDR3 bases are TGTGCCAGCACCGGGACAGCCCCCTCTGGGGCCAACGTCCTGACTTTC. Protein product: CASTGTAPSGANVLTF.

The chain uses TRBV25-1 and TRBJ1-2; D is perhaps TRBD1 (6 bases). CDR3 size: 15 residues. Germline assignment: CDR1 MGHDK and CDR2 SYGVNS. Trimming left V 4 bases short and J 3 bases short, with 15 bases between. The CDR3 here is CASSAYRAVHYGYTF. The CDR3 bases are TGTGCCAGCAGTGCATACAGGGCGGTACACTATGGCTACACCTTC.

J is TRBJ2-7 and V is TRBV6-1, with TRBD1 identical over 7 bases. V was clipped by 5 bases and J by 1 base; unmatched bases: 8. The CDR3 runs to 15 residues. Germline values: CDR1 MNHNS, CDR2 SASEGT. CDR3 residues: CASSHIQTGSYEQYV. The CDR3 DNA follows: TGTGCCAGCAGTCATATACAGACAGGGTCCTACGAGCAGTACGTC.